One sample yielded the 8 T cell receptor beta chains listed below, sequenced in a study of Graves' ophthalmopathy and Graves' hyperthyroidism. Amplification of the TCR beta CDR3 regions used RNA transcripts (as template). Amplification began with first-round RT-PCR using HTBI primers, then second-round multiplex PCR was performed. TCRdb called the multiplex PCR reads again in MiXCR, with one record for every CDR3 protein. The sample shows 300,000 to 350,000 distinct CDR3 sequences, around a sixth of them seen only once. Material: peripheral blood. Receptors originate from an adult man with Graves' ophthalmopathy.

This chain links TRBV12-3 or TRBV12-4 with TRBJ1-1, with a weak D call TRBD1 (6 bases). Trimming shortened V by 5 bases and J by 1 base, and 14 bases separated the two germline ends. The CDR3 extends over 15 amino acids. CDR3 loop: CASSLRQASNTEAFF. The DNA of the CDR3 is TGTGCCAGCAGTCTCAGACAGGCTTCGAACACTGAAGCTTTCTTT.

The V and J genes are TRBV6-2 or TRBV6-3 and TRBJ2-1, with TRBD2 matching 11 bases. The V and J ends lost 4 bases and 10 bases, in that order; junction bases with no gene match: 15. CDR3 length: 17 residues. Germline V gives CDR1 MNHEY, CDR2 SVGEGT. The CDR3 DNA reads TGTGCCAGCAGTTCCACTAATCTAGCGGGAGGCTTGTCCGAGCAGTTCTTC. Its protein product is CASSSTNLAGGLSEQFF.

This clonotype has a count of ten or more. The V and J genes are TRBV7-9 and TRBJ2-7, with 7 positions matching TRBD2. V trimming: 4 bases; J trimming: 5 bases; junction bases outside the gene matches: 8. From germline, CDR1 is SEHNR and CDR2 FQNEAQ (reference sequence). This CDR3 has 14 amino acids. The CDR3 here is CASSYGGGGDEQYF. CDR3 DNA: TGTGCCAGCAGCTATGGTGGGGGGGGAGACGAGCAGTACTTC.

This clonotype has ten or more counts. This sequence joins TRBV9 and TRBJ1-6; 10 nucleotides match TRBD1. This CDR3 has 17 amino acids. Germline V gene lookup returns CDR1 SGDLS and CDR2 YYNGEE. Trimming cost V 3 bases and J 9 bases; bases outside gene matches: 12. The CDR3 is CASSASPAGTGVSPLHF. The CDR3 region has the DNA TGTGCCAGCAGCGCATCCCCGGCGGGGACAGGGGTTTCACCCCTCCACTTT.

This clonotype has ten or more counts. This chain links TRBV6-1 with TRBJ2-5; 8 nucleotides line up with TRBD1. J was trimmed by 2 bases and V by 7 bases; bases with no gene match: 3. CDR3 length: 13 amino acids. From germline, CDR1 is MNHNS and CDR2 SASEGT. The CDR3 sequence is CASTRTGQETQYF. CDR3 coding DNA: TGTGCCAGCACACGGACAGGGCAAGAGACCCAGTACTTC.

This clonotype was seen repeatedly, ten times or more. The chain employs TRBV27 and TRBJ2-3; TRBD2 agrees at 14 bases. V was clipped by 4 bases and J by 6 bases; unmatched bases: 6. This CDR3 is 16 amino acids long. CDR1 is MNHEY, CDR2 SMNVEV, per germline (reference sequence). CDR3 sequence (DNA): TGTGCCAGCAGTTCCGGGACTAGCGGGAGCGGGGATACGCAGTATTTT. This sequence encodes CASSSGTSGSGDTQYF.

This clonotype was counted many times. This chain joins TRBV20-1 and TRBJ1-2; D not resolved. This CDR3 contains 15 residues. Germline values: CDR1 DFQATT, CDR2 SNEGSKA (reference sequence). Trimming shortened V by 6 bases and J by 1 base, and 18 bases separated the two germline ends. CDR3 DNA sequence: TGCAGTGCGGACGCGAACAAGGCGGGTAACTATGGCTACACCTTC. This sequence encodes CSADANKAGNYGYTF.

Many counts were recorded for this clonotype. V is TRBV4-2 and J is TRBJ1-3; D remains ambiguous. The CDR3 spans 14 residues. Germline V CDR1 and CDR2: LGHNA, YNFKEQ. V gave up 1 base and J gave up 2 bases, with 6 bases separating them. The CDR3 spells CASSQVGAGNTIYF. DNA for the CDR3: TGTGCCAGCAGCCAAGTGGGAGCTGGAAACACCATATATTTT.